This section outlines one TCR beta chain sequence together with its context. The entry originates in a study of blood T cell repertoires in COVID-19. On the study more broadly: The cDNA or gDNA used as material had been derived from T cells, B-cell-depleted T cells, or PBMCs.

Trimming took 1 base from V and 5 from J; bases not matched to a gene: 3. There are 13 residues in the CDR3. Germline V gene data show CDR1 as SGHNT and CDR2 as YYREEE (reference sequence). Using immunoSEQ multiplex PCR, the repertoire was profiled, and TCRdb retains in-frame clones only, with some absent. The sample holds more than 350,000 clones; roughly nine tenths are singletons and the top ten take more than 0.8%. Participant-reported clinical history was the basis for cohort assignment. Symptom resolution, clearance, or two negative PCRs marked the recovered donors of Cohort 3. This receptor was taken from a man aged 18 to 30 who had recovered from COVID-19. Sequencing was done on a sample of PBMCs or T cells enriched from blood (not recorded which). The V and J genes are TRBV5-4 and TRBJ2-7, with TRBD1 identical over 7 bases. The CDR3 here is CASSLKGGNEQYF. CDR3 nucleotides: TGTGCCAGCAGCTTGAAAGGGGGCAACGAGCAGTACTTC. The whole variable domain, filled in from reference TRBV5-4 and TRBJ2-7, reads ETGVTQSPTHLIKTRGQQVTLRCSSQSGHNTVSWYQQALGQGPQFIFQYYREEENGRGNFPPRFSGLQFPNYSSELNVNALELDDSALYLCASSLKGGNEQYFGPGTRLTVT.